The 17 T cell receptor beta chains in this list originate from one sample, sequenced in a study of blood T cell repertoires in COVID-19. Using immunoSEQ multiplex PCR, the repertoire was profiled, and TCRdb retains in-frame clones only, with some absent. The sample has tens of thousands of clones, about 86% seen once. The sequencing input was peripheral blood. The source of these receptors is a woman over 75 with active or convalescent COVID-19.

In DNA form, the CDR3 reads TGTGCCAGTAGCCGCCGGGACTCCTACAATGAGCAGTTCTTC. This codes for CASSRRDSYNEQFF. The V call is TRBV19, the J call TRBJ2-1; D may be TRBD2 (5 bases). Germline loops: CDR1 LNHDA, CDR2 SQIVND (reference sequence). The CDR3 loop spans 14 amino acids. Trimming shortened V by 6 bases and J by 0 bases, and 9 bases separated the two germline ends.

This chain connects TRBV6-2 or TRBV6-3 to TRBJ2-7, with unresolved D. V was shortened by 5 bases and J by 6 bases, with 11 bases between the two germline ends. The CDR3 covers 12 residues. CDR1 MNHEY and CDR2 SVGEGT come from the germline V gene. The CDR3 nucleotides read TGTGCCAGCAGTAACCGGGTTCTCGAGCAGTACTTC. It specifies CASSNRVLEQYF.

The J gene is TRBJ2-1, the V gene TRBV5-4; 11 nucleotides agree with TRBD2. The CDR3 is made up of 17 amino acids. Germline loops: CDR1 SGHNT, CDR2 YYREEE (reference sequence). With 4 bases clipped from V and 7 bases from J, the junction kept 13 bases outside the gene matches. The CDR3 DNA sequence: TGTGCCAGCAGCAACCCCGGTAGCGGGAGGGCCGGGAATGAGCAGTTCTTC. Its protein product is CASSNPGSGRAGNEQFF.

Written as DNA, the CDR3 is TGTGCCAGCAGTGAATTGACAGGTCGGTCACCCCTCCACTTT. It is translated as CASSELTGRSPLHF. The chain couples TRBV27 to TRBJ1-6; possible D gene TRBD1, 6 bases. Trimming took 5 bases from V and 10 from J, leaving 15 bases between them. CDR3 length: 14 residues. CDR1 is MNHEY, CDR2 SMNVEV, per germline (reference sequence).

This clone has only a few counts. This chain joins TRBV11-2 and TRBJ2-7; no clear D. The germline V gene has CDR1 SGHAT and CDR2 FQNNGV. Trimming took off 5 bases at V and 2 bases at J, with 4 bases between the two ends. This CDR3 contains 11 residues. CDR3 loop: CASSPAYEQYF. For the CDR3, the DNA is TGTGCCAGCAGCCCCGCCTACGAGCAGTACTTC.

In DNA form, the CDR3 reads TGTGCCAGCATCTCGCTAGCGGGAGAGCGGGATGAGCAGTTCTTC. This codes for CASISLAGERDEQFF. The chain has TRBV6-5 and TRBJ2-1; 10 bases line up with TRBD2. Germline values: CDR1 MNHEY, CDR2 SVGAGI. Trimming took 7 bases from V and 8 from J; bases not matched to a gene: 11. CDR3 length: 15 amino acids.

The chain has TRBV29-1 and TRBJ2-7, with 10 bases fitting TRBD2. The CDR3 has 16 amino acids. V shed 0 bases and J 5 bases; nucleotides not matched to a gene: 10. Germline lookup yields CDR1 SQVTM and CDR2 ANQGSEA. CDR3 sequence: CSVEDQGTSGTHEQYF. The CDR3 DNA is TGCAGCGTTGAAGATCAGGGTACTAGCGGGACGCACGAGCAGTACTTC.

The chain carries TRBV30 and TRBJ1-1, with D maybe TRBD1 (6 bases). The CDR3 is 14 amino acids. Germline V gene sequence: CDR1 GTSNPN, CDR2 SVGIG (reference sequence). The V end lost 4 bases, the J end lost 6 bases, and 18 bases lay between the germline ends. The CDR3 is CAWTNSQGMAEAFF. As DNA, the CDR3 is TGTGCCTGGACCAACTCACAGGGTATGGCTGAAGCTTTCTTT. The complete variable domain, with remaining parts taken from reference TRBV30 and TRBJ1-1, reads SQTIHQWPATLVQPVGSPLSLECTVEGTSNPNLYWYRQAAGRGLQLLFYSVGIGQISSEVPQNLSASRPQDRQFILSSKKLLLSDSGFYLCAWTNSQGMAEAFFGQGTRLTVV.

V usage is TRBV23-1 and J usage is TRBJ1-5; possible D gene TRBD1, 5 bases. TRBV23-1 is marked as an open reading frame, function uncertain. V shed 2 bases and J shed 4 bases, with 9 bases lying between them. This CDR3 contains 14 residues. The CDR3 DNA reads as TGCGCCAGCAGTCAAGACAGCCCTAATCAGCCCCAGCATTTT. Its protein is CASSQDSPNQPQHF.

The chain has TRBV29-1 and TRBJ1-5; the D gene is possibly TRBD1 (5 bases). V gave up 6 bases and J gave up 5 bases, with 17 bases separating them. The V gene's germline CDR1 is SQVTM and CDR2 ANQGSEA. This CDR3 has 14 amino acids. Here the CDR3 DNA reads TGCAGCGTACAAACAGGACCCGGCGATCAGCCCCAGCATTTT. Amino acids: CSVQTGPGDQPQHF.

The chain employs TRBV3-1 (or the pseudogene TRBV3-2) and TRBJ1-2; the match to TRBD1 covers 8 bases. The V and J ends lost 0 bases and 5 bases, in that order; junction bases with no gene match: 2. Germline V lookup: CDR1 LGHDT, CDR2 YNNKEL (reference sequence). This CDR3 has 14 residues. The CDR3 reads CASSQERTGYGYTF. CDR3 nucleotides: TGTGCCAGCAGCCAAGAAAGGACAGGGTATGGCTACACCTTC.

The CDR3 region has the DNA TGTGCCAGCAGGCAAGCGGGGGGCACAGATACGCAGTATTTT. The encoded protein is CASRQAGGTDTQYF. The chain links TRBV2 to TRBJ2-3, with TRBD2 matching 8 bases. Germline V lookup: CDR1 SNHLY, CDR2 FYNNEI. The ends lost 6 bases at V and 1 base at J; junction bases unmatched: 3. This CDR3 region has 14 residues.

The chain uses TRBV23-1 and TRBJ1-5; 8 nucleotides match TRBD1. TRBV23-1 is placed among ORFs of uncertain function. The CDR3 contains 16 residues. V was pared by 3 bases and J by 3 bases, with 7 bases of the junction left unmatched. The CDR3 nucleotides read TGCGCCAGCAGTCAGAAGACAGGGGTTAACAATCAGCCCCAGCATTTT. Protein: CASSQKTGVNNQPQHF.

This chain connects TRBV19 to TRBJ1-1; 12 bases fit TRBD1. The V segment lost 4 bases and the J segment 8 bases; nucleotides outside the gene matches: 5. The CDR3 has 14 residues. Germline V gene sequence: CDR1 LNHDA, CDR2 SQIVND (reference sequence). The CDR3 sequence: CASSTRGTGGEAFF. The CDR3 DNA follows: TGTGCCAGTAGTACCCGGGGGACAGGGGGCGAAGCTTTCTTT.

This chain joins TRBV15 and TRBJ2-3; TRBD2 matches at 8 bases. Looked up from germline, CDR1 is LNHNV and CDR2 is YYDKDF (reference sequence). CDR3 length: 17 amino acids. The junction had 5 bases not matched to a gene; V was cut back by 0 bases and J by 0 bases. CDR3 sequence: CATSRDLLAGSTDTQYF. The CDR3 nucleotides are TGTGCCACCAGCAGAGATCTCTTAGCGGGAAGCACAGATACGCAGTATTTT.

The chain combines TRBV3-1 (or the pseudogene TRBV3-2) with TRBJ1-2; weak D call: TRBD1 (6 bases). Trimming removed 10 bases from V and 7 bases from J, with 22 bases in between. Germline CDR1 reads LGHDT; CDR2 reads YNNKEL (reference sequence). CDR3 length: 14 residues. As DNA, the CDR3 is TGTGCCACGACGCAAACAGGGTATGTTCGTGGCTACACCTTC. It yields the protein CATTQTGYVRGYTF.

The chain employs TRBV19 and TRBJ1-2; TRBD1 aligns across 7 bases. The CDR3 contains 14 residues. Germline CDR1 LNHDA, CDR2 SQIVND (reference sequence). J lost 2 bases, V lost 4 bases, and 4 bases had no gene match. The chain's CDR3 is CASSTKQGNYGYTF. CDR3 coding DNA: TGTGCCAGTAGTACTAAACAGGGGAACTATGGCTACACCTTC.